A selection of T cell receptor beta chains follows, all from one sample in a study of T cells in Graves' hyperthyroidism and ophthalmopathy. One entry per CDR3 protein results from TCRdb running MiXCR on the multiplex PCR reads. Of approximately 360,000 distinct CDR3 sequences in the sample, approximately 14% were seen once. The sample taken for sequencing was blood. Receptors were obtained from a woman aged 18-29 years with Graves' hyperthyroidism that later progressed to Graves' ophthalmopathy. Each CDR3 is given with its conserved first and last residue. D genes are given only for firm matches. Clone size is shown for a subset of rows, as once, few, many or a class of expanded clone.

TRBD2,TRBV2,few,TRBJ2-1,CASSHDYREAAGEQFF,TGTGCCAGCAGCCATGACTATCGGGAGGCGGCGGGTGAGCAGTTCTTC
TRBD2,TRBV6-4,once,TRBJ2-1,CASREAGGPHNEQFF,TGTGCCAGCAGAGAAGCGGGAGGGCCCCACAATGAGCAGTTCTTC
.,TRBV7-2,many,TRBJ2-7,CASSSGTTYEQYF,TGTGCCAGCAGCTCCGGAACCACCTACGAGCAGTACTTC
.,TRBV3-1,many,TRBJ1-2,CASSQTRPNYGYTF,TGTGCCAGCAGCCAAACCCGCCCCAACTATGGCTACACCTTC
.,TRBV27,.,TRBJ2-7,CAGSSLWKQYF,TGTGCCGGCAGTTCCCTTTGGAAGCAGTACTTC
.,TRBV6-2/TRBV6-3,many,TRBJ2-5,CASSYSRQEVQETQYF,TGTGCCAGCAGTTACTCGAGGCAGGAAGTCCAAGAGACCCAGTACTTC
.,TRBV28,many,TRBJ1-5,CASSDRRDQPQHF,TGTGCCAGCAGCGACAGAAGGGATCAGCCCCAGCATTTT
.,TRBV11-2,many,TRBJ1-1,CASTRALNTEAFF,TGTGCCAGCACCAGAGCCTTGAACACTGAAGCTTTCTTT
.,TRBV19,few,TRBJ1-2,CASSVSTRQNYNYGYTF,TGTGCCAGTAGTGTCTCCACTCGACAGAACTACAACTATGGCTACACCTTC
TRBD1,TRBV28,.,TRBJ2-3,CASSFGGQGGDTQYF,TGTGCCAGCAGTTTCGGCGGACAGGGTGGCGATACGCAGTATTTT
.,TRBV20-1,many,TRBJ2-5,CSARGRDPRYQETQYF,TGCAGTGCCCGGGGCCGGGACCCTAGGTACCAAGAGACCCAGTACTTC
.,TRBV6-5,.,TRBJ2-2,CASSYGAETVLRTGELFF,TGTGCCAGCAGTTACGGTGCCGAGACCGTACTTAGAACCGGGGAGCTGTTTTTT
.,TRBV30,few,TRBJ2-1,CAWSVRGLNNEQFF,TGTGCCTGGAGTGTACGGGGGCTCAACAATGAGCAGTTCTTC
.,TRBV28,many,TRBJ2-7,CASDSDRSYEQYF,TGTGCCAGCGACAGTGACAGGTCCTACGAGCAGTACTTC
.,TRBV6-5,.,TRBJ2-7,CASSYGPYRVEQYF,TGTGCCAGCAGTTACGGACCCTACAGGGTTGAGCAGTACTTC
.,TRBV5-1,many,TRBJ1-1,CASSLDGVRVNTEAFF,TGCGCCAGCAGCTTGGATGGGGTACGGGTGAACACTGAAGCTTTCTTT
TRBD2,TRBV28,many,TRBJ2-5,CASSSVAGVGETQYF,TGTGCCAGCAGTTCCGTAGCGGGAGTAGGGGAGACCCAGTACTTC
.,TRBV13,.,TRBJ2-1,CASRGLLLEQFF,TGTGCCAGCAGGGGACTTTTACTAGAGCAGTTCTTC
.,TRBV7-9,many,TRBJ1-2,CASTRGAGYGYTF,TGTGCCAGCACCCGGGGGGCGGGCTATGGCTACACCTTC
.,TRBV28,many,TRBJ1-5,CASSGPRGSNQPQHF,TGTGCCAGCAGTGGACCCCGGGGGAGCAATCAGCCCCAGCATTTT
.,TRBV6-2/TRBV6-3,few,TRBJ2-2,CASSYWGALTGELFF,TGTGCCAGCAGTTACTGGGGGGCGCTCACCGGGGAGCTGTTTTTT
.,TRBV28,.,TRBJ2-3,CASTPVNEPDTQYF,TGTGCCAGCACCCCGGTAAACGAGCCAGATACGCAGTATTTT
.,TRBV6-1,many,TRBJ2-3,CASSVGGQALTDTQYF,TGTGCCAGCAGTGTCGGGGGGCAGGCCCTCACAGATACGCAGTATTTT
TRBD2,TRBV11-2,many,TRBJ2-1,CASSSLKGTNYNEQFF,TGTGCCAGCAGCTCCCTAAAAGGGACTAACTACAATGAGCAGTTCTTC
TRBD2,TRBV28,many,TRBJ2-5,CASSLAGEVQETQYF,TGTGCCAGCAGTCTAGCGGGAGAGGTCCAAGAGACCCAGTACTTC
.,TRBV7-2,few,TRBJ2-2,CASSLVVATNTGELFF,TGTGCCAGCAGCTTAGTGGTAGCGACTAACACCGGGGAGCTGTTTTTT
.,TRBV20-1,.,TRBJ2-1,CSARDTHTGLEFF,TGCAGTGCTAGAGATACCCACACAGGGTTGGAGTTCTTC
TRBD1,TRBV6-1,.,TRBJ1-6,CASSDQTGGNSPLHF,TGTGCCAGCAGTGATCAGACAGGGGGTAATTCACCCCTCCACTTT
TRBD1,TRBV19,few,TRBJ1-2,CASSIDPGTASYTF,TGTGCCAGTAGTATAGATCCAGGGACAGCCAGCTACACCTTC
TRBD2,TRBV27,many,TRBJ2-3,CASSLYPTSGRITDTQYF,TGTGCCAGCAGTTTATACCCAACTAGCGGGAGGATCACAGATACGCAGTATTTT
TRBD2,TRBV20-1,many,TRBJ2-7,CSARVGLAGVSYEQYF,TGCAGTGCTAGAGTCGGACTAGCGGGGGTTTCCTACGAGCAGTACTTC
.,TRBV7-9,few,TRBJ2-1,CASSPHFGGEQFF,TGTGCCAGCAGCCCGCACTTCGGGGGTGAGCAGTTCTTC
.,TRBV5-6,many,TRBJ2-3,CASSTGQGGENTDTQYF,TGTGCCAGCAGCACCGGACAGGGAGGGGAGAACACAGATACGCAGTATTTT
.,TRBV28,many,TRBJ2-3,CASSFGGRGGDTQYF,TGTGCCAGCAGTTTTGGCGGAAGGGGGGGAGATACGCAGTATTTT
.,TRBV12-3/TRBV12-4,many,TRBJ2-7,CASSFPRSEQYF,TGTGCCAGCAGTTTCCCTAGGTCCGAGCAGTACTTC
TRBD2,TRBV28,many,TRBJ2-1,CASSFPSGRVLYNEQFF,TGTGCCAGCAGTTTCCCTAGCGGGAGGGTCCTCTACAATGAGCAGTTCTTC
.,TRBV5-1,many,TRBJ2-1,CASSLVSYNEQFF,TGCGCCAGCAGCTTGGTCTCCTACAATGAGCAGTTCTTC
TRBD1,TRBV27,many,TRBJ1-1,CASSLSARTGVTEAFF,TGTGCCAGCAGTTTATCGGCCCGGACAGGGGTGACTGAAGCTTTCTTT
.,TRBV3-1,few,TRBJ1-5,CASSQVGSNQPQHF,TGTGCCAGCAGCCAAGTTGGAAGCAATCAGCCCCAGCATTTT
TRBD2,TRBV10-3,many,TRBJ2-7,CALRPAGSYEQYF,TGTGCCCTCCGGCCAGCGGGGTCCTACGAGCAGTACTTC
.,TRBV7-2,medium-sized,TRBJ1-2,CASSLSFGGGGYTF,TGTGCCAGCAGCTTAAGTTTCGGGGGCGGGGGCTACACCTTC
.,TRBV16,.,TRBJ2-5,CASSQPTRKVETQYF,TGTGCCAGCAGCCAACCTACGCGGAAAGTGGAGACCCAGTACTTC
TRBD1,TRBV27,once,TRBJ2-3,CASSWRDRALTDTQYF,TGTGCCAGCAGTTGGAGGGACAGGGCCCTCACAGATACGCAGTATTTT
.,TRBV7-8,many,TRBJ1-5,CASSLARPILGLEQPQHF,TGTGCCAGCAGCTTAGCGCGACCGATATTAGGGTTGGAACAGCCCCAGCATTTT
TRBD2,TRBV4-2,.,TRBJ2-3,CASSQDILAGGNTDTQYF,TGTGCCAGCAGCCAAGATATCCTAGCGGGAGGGAACACAGATACGCAGTATTTT
TRBD1,TRBV9,.,TRBJ1-2,CASSLGQGKSGYTF,TGTGCCAGCAGCTTAGGACAGGGGAAAAGTGGCTACACCTTC
.,TRBV5-1,few,TRBJ2-1,CASSGQSYEQFF,TGCGCCAGCAGCGGTCAGTCCTATGAGCAGTTCTTC
TRBD1,TRBV20-1,.,TRBJ1-4,CSAKSGTATNEKLFF,TGCAGTGCTAAGTCCGGGACAGCAACTAATGAAAAACTGTTTTTT
.,TRBV7-2,.,TRBJ2-2,CASSRYDPGELFF,TGTGCCAGCAGCCGCTATGATCCCGGGGAGCTGTTTTTT
.,TRBV5-5,few,TRBJ1-1,CASSSGSSNTEAFF,TGTGCCAGCAGCTCAGGATCCTCGAACACTGAAGCTTTCTTT
.,TRBV3-1,many,TRBJ2-2,CASSHFPTGELFF,TGTGCCAGCAGCCATTTCCCCACCGGGGAGCTGTTTTTT
TRBD1,TRBV18,many,TRBJ2-7,CASSDRGRSYEQYF,TGTGCCAGCTCTGACAGGGGGCGCAGCTACGAGCAGTACTTC
TRBD1,TRBV18,many,TRBJ2-7,CASSPPPGQAYEQYF,TGTGCCAGCTCACCACCACCGGGACAGGCTTACGAGCAGTACTTC